The 17 T cell receptor beta chains listed next were all sequenced from one sample in a study of blood T cell repertoires in COVID-19. Assay: immunoSEQ multiplex PCR; the TCRdb copy retains only in-frame clones and omits some. The table lists roughly 250,000 clones, roughly four fifths of them singletons. Sequenced input: peripheral blood. The receptors derive from a woman aged 70-85 years with acute or convalescent COVID-19.

This clone was seen only a few times. The rearrangement links TRBV7-9 to TRBJ2-3, with TRBD2 as a possible D gene (5 bases). This CDR3 is 13 amino acids long. V was trimmed by 5 bases and J by 1 base, leaving 7 bases between them. Germline values: CDR1 SEHNR, CDR2 FQNEAQ (reference sequence). The DNA of the CDR3 is TGTGCCAGCAGCCACGGGGGCACAGATACGCAGTATTTT. Residues: CASSHGGTDTQYF.

The chain links TRBV6-2 or TRBV6-3 to TRBJ1-1, with 8 nucleotides matching TRBD1. CDR1 is MNHEY and CDR2 is SVGEGT in the germline V gene. V shed 0 bases, J shed 5 bases, and the junction held 14 bases outside the gene matches. This CDR3 spans 18 amino acids. The CDR3 DNA reads as TGTGCCAGCAGTTACTCGATCGTAAGAAATGACAGGGGAACTGAAGCTTTCTTT. Amino acids: CASSYSIVRNDRGTEAFF.

Here the CDR3 DNA reads TGTGCCAGCAGCTTAGATATAGTGAGACAGGGGGCTGGTGAGCAGTTCTTC. It codes for CASSLDIVRQGAGEQFF. V and J are TRBV7-6 and TRBJ2-1, with 10 nucleotides matching TRBD1. From germline, CDR1 is SGHVS and CDR2 FNYEAQ. The length of the CDR3 is 17 residues. J gave up 9 bases and V 1 base, and 12 bases lay outside the gene matches.

This clone occurred a few times. The chain links TRBV5-1 to TRBJ1-4; maybe TRBD1 (6 bases). The germline gives CDR1 SGHRS, CDR2 YFSETQ. V dropped 2 bases and J dropped 2 bases, with 10 bases sitting between them. The CDR3 runs to 15 residues. CDR3 bases: TGCGCCAGCAGCTTTGGACAGCGGACTAATGAAAAACTGTTTTTT. Residues: CASSFGQRTNEKLFF. Full variable domain (outside the CDR3, taken from reference TRBV5-1 and TRBJ1-4): KAGVTQTPRYLIKTRGQQVTLSCSPISGHRSVSWYQQTPGQGLQFLFEYFSETQRNKGNFPGRFSGRQFSNSRSEMNVSTLELGDSALYLCASSFGQRTNEKLFFGSGTQLSVL.

V is TRBV5-1 and J is TRBJ2-2, with D maybe TRBD2 (5 bases). The germline V and J ends were trimmed by 0 bases and 5 bases, with 8 bases remaining between them. The CDR3 has 14 amino acids. The germline V gene encodes CDR1 SGHRS and CDR2 YFSETQ. CDR3 protein: CASSLERKTGELFF. The DNA of the CDR3 is TGCGCCAGCAGCTTGGAGCGGAAGACCGGGGAGCTGTTTTTT. Looking up the rest from reference TRBV5-1 and TRBJ2-2 gives the full variable domain: KAGVTQTPRYLIKTRGQQVTLSCSPISGHRSVSWYQQTPGQGLQFLFEYFSETQRNKGNFPGRFSGRQFSNSRSEMNVSTLELGDSALYLCASSLERKTGELFFGEGSRLTVL.

This chain links TRBV18 with TRBJ2-1; TRBD1 matches at 8 bases. V lost 2 bases and J lost 4; bases outside the gene matches: 4. Germline CDR1 KGHSH, CDR2 LQKENI. The CDR3 has 15 residues. CDR3 nucleotide sequence: TGTGCCAGCTCACCAGGAACAGGGGGATACAATGAGCAGTTCTTC. Translated, it gives CASSPGTGGYNEQFF. Full variable domain (outside the CDR3, taken from reference TRBV18 and TRBJ2-1): NAGVMQNPRHLVRRRGQEARLRCSPMKGHSHVYWYRQLPEEGLKFMVYLQKENIIDESGMPKERFSAEFPKEGPSILRIQQVVRGDSAAYFCASSPGTGGYNEQFFGPGTRLTVL.

The chain is built from TRBV9 and TRBJ2-3; 10 bases align to TRBD2. Germline-derived CDR1 and CDR2 are SGDLS and YYNGEE. V trimming: 0 bases; J trimming: 2 bases; junction bases outside the gene matches: 9. The CDR3 loop spans 18 amino acids. Here the CDR3 DNA reads TGTGCCAGCAGCGTAGGTCAGCGGGGGGGCTCGGCCACAGATACGCAGTATTTT. Translation: CASSVGQRGGSATDTQYF.

The CDR3 protein is CASSDAQRLGEQYF. In DNA, the CDR3 is TGCGCCAGCAGTGATGCCCAGCGGTTGGGCGAGCAGTACTTC. The rearrangement links TRBV10-1 to TRBJ2-7; D perhaps matches TRBD2 (5 bases). V shed 3 bases and J shed 6 bases, with 15 bases lying between them. In germline, CDR1 is WNHNN, CDR2 SYGVQD (reference sequence). The CDR3 is 14 residues long.

This chain connects TRBV7-2 to TRBJ2-3; 9 positions match TRBD2. This CDR3 is 15 amino acids long. Trimming took 4 bases from V and 1 from J; bases not matched to a gene: 3. Per germline, CDR1 SGHTA and CDR2 FQGNSA. CDR3: CASSSQRGGTDTQYF. The CDR3 nucleotides read TGTGCCAGCAGCTCTCAGCGGGGGGGCACAGATACGCAGTATTTT.

The V call is TRBV4-3, the J call TRBJ1-2; maybe TRBD1 (5 bases). The CDR3 is 14 amino acids. The V and J ends lost 1 base and 4 bases respectively, with 10 bases between them. Per germline, CDR1 LGHNA and CDR2 YSLEER. CDR3 amino acids: CASSQVQGGYGYTF. The CDR3 DNA reads TGCGCCAGCAGCCAAGTTCAGGGCGGCTATGGCTACACCTTC.

With respect to this clone: An end of the junction does not agree with germline; a read error may underlie this. The chain recombines TRBV28 with TRBJ1-2, with D maybe TRBD1 (6 bases). The V gene's germline CDR1 is MDHEN and CDR2 SYDVKM. The length of the CDR3 is 12 residues. CDR3 in amino acids: CASLRDNYGYTF. For the CDR3, the DNA is TGTGCCAGCCTACGGGACAACTATGGTTACACCTTC.

V gene TRBV12-3 or TRBV12-4 combines with J gene TRBJ1-1, with D possibly being TRBD1 (5 bases). Trimming pared 3 bases from V and 11 bases from J, leaving 13 bases between. The CDR3 consists of 12 residues. The CDR3 loop reads CASSFPRVNAFF. As DNA, the CDR3 is TGTGCCAGCAGTTTCCCCAGGGTTAACGCTTTCTTT.

This clone appeared once. Other DNA sequences in this specimen translate into the identical CDR3. This rearrangement joins TRBV7-2 to TRBJ2-5; possibly TRBD1 for D (6 bases). Looked up from germline, CDR1 is SGHTA and CDR2 is FQGNSA. The CDR3 spans 13 residues. The V end was cut by 1 base, the J end by 4 bases, with 7 bases between. CDR3 bases: TGTGCCAGCAGCTTAGTAGGGGGAGAGACCCAGTACTTC. This translates into CASSLVGGETQYF.

The chain couples TRBV5-1 to TRBJ2-5, with a weak D call TRBD1 (6 bases). The length of the CDR3 is 15 residues. V was cut by 0 bases and J by 5 bases, with 14 bases left in between. The germline V gene has CDR1 SGHRS and CDR2 YFSETQ. The CDR3 bases are TGCGCCAGCAGCTTGGAAATACAGGGTTCGGAGACCCAGTACTTC. Translation gives CASSLEIQGSETQYF.

Note on this clone: This sample includes further DNA sequences coding for the same CDR3. Here the CDR3 reads CASSYAAGEQFF. As DNA, the CDR3 is TGTGCCAGCAGTTACGCGGCGGGAGAGCAGTTCTTC. This chain links TRBV6-2 or TRBV6-3 with TRBJ2-1, with D tentatively TRBD2 (6 bases). With 2 bases removed from V and 10 bases from J, the gap between germline ends came to 9 bases. The CDR3 extends over 12 amino acids. Germline V CDR1 and CDR2: MNHEY, SVGEGT.

The chain uses TRBV19 and TRBJ2-6; D is possibly TRBD1 (5 bases). The V gene lost 3 bases and the J gene lost 2 bases, with 8 bases spanning the gap. Germline V gene data show CDR1 as LNHDA and CDR2 as SQIVND (reference sequence). The CDR3 is 15 amino acids. The CDR3 coding sequence is TGTGCCAGTAGTATCGGACACACTGGGGCCAACGTCCTGACTTTC. It translates to CASSIGHTGANVLTF.

The chain couples TRBV27 to TRBJ2-3, with 10 positions matching TRBD2. This CDR3 is built from 17 residues. Germline CDR1 reads MNHEY; CDR2 reads SMNVEV (reference sequence). With V trimmed by 5 bases and J by 4 bases, 12 bases remained unmatched. CDR3 in amino acids: CASSPPLAGSRPDTQYF. As DNA, the CDR3 is TGTGCCAGCAGTCCGCCACTAGCGGGGAGCCGTCCAGATACGCAGTATTTT.